Included here is one T cell receptor (beta chain) sequence, with context. The data stem from a study of blood T cell repertoires in COVID-19. Trimming removed 2 bases at V and 6 bases at J, with 16 bases between. The CDR3 runs to 15 residues. Looked up from germline, CDR1 is MGHDK and CDR2 is SYGVNS. Clones were sequenced by immunoSEQ multiplex PCR, and TCRdb holds only the in-frame ones, with some missing. The sample has about 140,000 clones; 80% to 85% are singletons. The chain couples TRBV25-1 to TRBJ1-1, with a possible D match to TRBD1 (6 bases). Sequencing was performed on peripheral blood. This receptor was obtained from a human donor in a cohort sampled during active COVID-19. Here the CDR3 DNA reads TGTGCCAGCAGTGAAACTAACAGGGCGGCGGCTGAAGCTTTCTTT. This encodes CASSETNRAAAEAFF.